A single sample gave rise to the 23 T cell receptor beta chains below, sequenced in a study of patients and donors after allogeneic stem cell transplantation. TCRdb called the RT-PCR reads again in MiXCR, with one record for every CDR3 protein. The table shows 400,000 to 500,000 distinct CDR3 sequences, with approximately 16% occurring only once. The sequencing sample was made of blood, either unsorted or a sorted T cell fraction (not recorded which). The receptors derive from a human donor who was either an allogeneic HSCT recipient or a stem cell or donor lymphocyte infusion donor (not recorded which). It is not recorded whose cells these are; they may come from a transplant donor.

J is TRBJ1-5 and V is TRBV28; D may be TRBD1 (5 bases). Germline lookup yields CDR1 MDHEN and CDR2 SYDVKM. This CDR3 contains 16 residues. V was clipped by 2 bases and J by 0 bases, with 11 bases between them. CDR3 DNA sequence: TGTGCCAGCAGTTTAAGTCTGACAGTTAGCAATCAGCCCCAGCATTTT. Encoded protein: CASSLSLTVSNQPQHF. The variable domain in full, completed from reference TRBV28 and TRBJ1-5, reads DVKVTQSSRYLVKRTGEKVFLECVQDMDHENMFWYRQDPGLGLRLIYFSYDVKMKEKGDIPEGYSVSREKKERFSLILESASTNQTSMYLCASSLSLTVSNQPQHFGDGTRLSIL.

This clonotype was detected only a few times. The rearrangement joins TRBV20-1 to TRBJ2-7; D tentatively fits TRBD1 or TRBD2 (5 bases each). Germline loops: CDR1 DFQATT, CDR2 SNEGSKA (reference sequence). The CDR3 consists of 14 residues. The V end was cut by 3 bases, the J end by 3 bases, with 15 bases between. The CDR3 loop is CSARGTATNYEQYF. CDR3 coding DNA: TGCAGTGCTAGGGGGACCGCTACAAACTACGAGCAGTACTTC.

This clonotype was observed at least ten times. As DNA, the CDR3 is TGCGCCAGCAGCTTGGGAACCAGGGTTAATCAGCCCCAGCATTTT. Amino acids: CASSLGTRVNQPQHF. The V gene is TRBV5-1, the J gene TRBJ1-5; D may be TRBD1 (5 bases). Germline V gene data show CDR1 as SGHRS and CDR2 as YFSETQ. Trimming shortened V by 0 bases and J by 4 bases, and 11 bases separated the two germline ends. The CDR3 runs to 15 residues. Combining the CDR3 with reference TRBV5-1 and TRBJ1-5 gives the whole variable domain KAGVTQTPRYLIKTRGQQVTLSCSPISGHRSVSWYQQTPGQGLQFLFEYFSETQRNKGNFPGRFSGRQFSNSRSEMNVSTLELGDSALYLCASSLGTRVNQPQHFGDGTRLSIL.

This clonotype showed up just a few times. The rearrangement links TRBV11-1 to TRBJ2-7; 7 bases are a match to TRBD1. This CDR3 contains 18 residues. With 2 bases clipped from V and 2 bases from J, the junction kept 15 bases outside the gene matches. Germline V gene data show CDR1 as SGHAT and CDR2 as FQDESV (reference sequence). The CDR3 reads CASSLPTPQGLLPYEQYF. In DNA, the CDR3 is TGTGCCAGCAGCTTACCGACCCCACAGGGGCTCCTCCCCTACGAGCAGTACTTC.

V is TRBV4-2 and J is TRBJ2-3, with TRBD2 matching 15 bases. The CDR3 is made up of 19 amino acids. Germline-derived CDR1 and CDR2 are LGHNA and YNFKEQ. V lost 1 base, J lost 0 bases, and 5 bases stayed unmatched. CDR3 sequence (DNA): TGTGCCAGCAGCCAAGGGGGGGGACTAGCGGGAGGAAGCACAGATACGCAGTATTTT. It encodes CASSQGGGLAGGSTDTQYF.

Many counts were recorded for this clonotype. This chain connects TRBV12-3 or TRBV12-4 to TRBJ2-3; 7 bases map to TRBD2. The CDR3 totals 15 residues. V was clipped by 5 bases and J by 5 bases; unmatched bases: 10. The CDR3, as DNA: TGTGCCAGCAGTAAGCGAGCGGGAAGGGGAGATACGCAGTATTTT. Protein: CASSKRAGRGDTQYF.

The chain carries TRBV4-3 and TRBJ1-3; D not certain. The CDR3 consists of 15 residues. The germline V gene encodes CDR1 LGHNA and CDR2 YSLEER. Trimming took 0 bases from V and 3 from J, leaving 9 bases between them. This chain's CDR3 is CASSQEGSGGNTIYF. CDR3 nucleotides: TGCGCCAGCAGCCAAGAAGGGTCGGGTGGAAACACCATATATTTT.

CDR3 sequence (DNA): TGTGCCACCAGTGATTTGGTAAGTGAAGAGCAGTACTTC. Its translation: CATSDLVSEEQYF. This chain joins TRBV24-1 and TRBJ2-7; D is ambiguous. V was clipped by 0 bases and J by 7 bases, with 9 bases between them. The CDR3 runs 13 residues. From germline, CDR1 is KGHDR and CDR2 SFDVKD.

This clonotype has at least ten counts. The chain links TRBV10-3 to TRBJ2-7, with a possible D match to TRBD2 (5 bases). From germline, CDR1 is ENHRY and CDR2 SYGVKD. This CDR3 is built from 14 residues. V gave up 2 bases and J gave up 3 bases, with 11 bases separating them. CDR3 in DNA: TGTGCCATCAGTGAGACTAGGGCGAACTACGAGCAGTACTTC. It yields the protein CAISETRANYEQYF.

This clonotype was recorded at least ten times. The CDR3, as DNA: TGCAGTGCTAGTAAGGGGATCCCTGAAGCTTTCTTT. This codes for CSASKGIPEAFF. The V call is TRBV20-1, the J call TRBJ1-1; D is possibly TRBD1 (5 bases). Germline CDR1 is DFQATT and CDR2 is SNEGSKA (reference sequence). This CDR3 is built from 12 residues. The V and J ends lost 3 bases and 6 bases respectively, with 11 bases between them.

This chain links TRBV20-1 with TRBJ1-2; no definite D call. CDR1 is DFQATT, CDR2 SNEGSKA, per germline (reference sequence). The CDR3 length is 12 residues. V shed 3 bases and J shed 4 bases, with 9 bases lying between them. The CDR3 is CSAREGVYGYTF. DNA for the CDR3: TGCAGTGCTAGGGAGGGTGTCTATGGCTACACCTTC.

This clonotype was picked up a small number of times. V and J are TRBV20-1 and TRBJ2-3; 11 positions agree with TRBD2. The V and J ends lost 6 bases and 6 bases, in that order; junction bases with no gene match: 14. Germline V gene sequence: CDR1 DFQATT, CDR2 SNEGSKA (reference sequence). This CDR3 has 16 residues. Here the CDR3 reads CSAAVGTSGGRDTQYF. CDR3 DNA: TGCAGTGCGGCAGTCGGGACTAGCGGTGGCAGGGATACGCAGTATTTT.

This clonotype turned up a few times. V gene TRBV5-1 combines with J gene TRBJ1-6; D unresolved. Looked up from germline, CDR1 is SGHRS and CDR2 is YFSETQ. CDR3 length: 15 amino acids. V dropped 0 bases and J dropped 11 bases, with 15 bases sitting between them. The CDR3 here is CASSLAVGESPPLHF. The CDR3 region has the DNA TGCGCCAGCAGCTTGGCCGTCGGGGAATCGCCACCCCTCCACTTT.

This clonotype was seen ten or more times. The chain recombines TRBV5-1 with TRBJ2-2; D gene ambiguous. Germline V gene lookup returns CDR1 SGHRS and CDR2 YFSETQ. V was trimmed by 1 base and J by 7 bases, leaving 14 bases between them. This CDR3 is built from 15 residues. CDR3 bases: TGCGCCAGCAGCTTGTTATGGTTTGGCAACGGGGAGCTGTTTTTT. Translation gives CASSLLWFGNGELFF. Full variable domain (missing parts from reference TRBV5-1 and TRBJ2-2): KAGVTQTPRYLIKTRGQQVTLSCSPISGHRSVSWYQQTPGQGLQFLFEYFSETQRNKGNFPGRFSGRQFSNSRSEMNVSTLELGDSALYLCASSLLWFGNGELFFGEGSRLTVL.

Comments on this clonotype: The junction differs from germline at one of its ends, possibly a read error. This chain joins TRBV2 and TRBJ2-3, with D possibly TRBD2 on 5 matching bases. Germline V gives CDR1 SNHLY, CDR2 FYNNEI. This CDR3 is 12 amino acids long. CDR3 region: CASSSSKDTQYF. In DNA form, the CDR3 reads TGTGCCAGCAGTTCTAGCAAAGATACGCAGTATTTT.

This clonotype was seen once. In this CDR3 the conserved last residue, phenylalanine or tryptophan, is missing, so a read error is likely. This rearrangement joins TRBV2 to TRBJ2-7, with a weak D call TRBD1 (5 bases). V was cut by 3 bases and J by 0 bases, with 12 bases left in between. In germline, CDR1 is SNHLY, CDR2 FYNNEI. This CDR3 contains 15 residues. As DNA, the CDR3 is TGTGCCAGCAGTGATGATAGACAGATCTCCTACGAGCAGTACCTC. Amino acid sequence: CASSDDRQISYEQYL.

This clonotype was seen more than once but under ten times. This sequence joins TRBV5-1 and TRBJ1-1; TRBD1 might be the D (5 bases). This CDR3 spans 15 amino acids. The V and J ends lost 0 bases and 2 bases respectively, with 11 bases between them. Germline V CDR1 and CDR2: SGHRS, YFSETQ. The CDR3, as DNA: TGCGCCAGCAGCTTGGAAGGGACCCGTAACACTGAAGCTTTCTTT. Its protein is CASSLEGTRNTEAFF.

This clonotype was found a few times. This chain's CDR3 is CASSTHNRRMNTEAFF. The CDR3 DNA reads TGTGCCAGCAGCACTCACAACAGGCGGATGAACACTGAAGCTTTCTTT. The rearrangement links TRBV14 to TRBJ1-1, with D possibly TRBD1 on 5 matching bases. V lost 5 bases and J lost 0, with 16 bases in between. Germline V gene data show CDR1 as SGHDN and CDR2 as FVKESK. This CDR3 spans 16 amino acids. Full variable domain (missing parts from reference TRBV14 and TRBJ1-1): EAGVTQFPSHSVIEKGQTVTLRCDPISGHDNLYWYRRVMGKEIKFLLHFVKESKQDESGMPNNRFLAERTGGTYSTLKVQPAELEDSGVYFCASSTHNRRMNTEAFFGQGTRLTVV.

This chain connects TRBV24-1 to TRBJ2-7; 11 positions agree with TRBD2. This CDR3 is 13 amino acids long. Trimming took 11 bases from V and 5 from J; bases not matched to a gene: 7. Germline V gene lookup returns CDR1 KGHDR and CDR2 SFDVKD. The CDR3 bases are TGTGCCAGCGTACTAGCGGGAGATCACGAGCAGTACTTC. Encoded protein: CASVLAGDHEQYF.

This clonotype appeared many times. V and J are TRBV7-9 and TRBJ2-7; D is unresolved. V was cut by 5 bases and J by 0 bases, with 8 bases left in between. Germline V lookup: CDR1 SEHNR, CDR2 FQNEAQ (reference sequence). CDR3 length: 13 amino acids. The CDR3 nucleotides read TGTGCCAGCAGCCAGGATTCCTCCTACGAGCAGTACTTC. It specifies CASSQDSSYEQYF.

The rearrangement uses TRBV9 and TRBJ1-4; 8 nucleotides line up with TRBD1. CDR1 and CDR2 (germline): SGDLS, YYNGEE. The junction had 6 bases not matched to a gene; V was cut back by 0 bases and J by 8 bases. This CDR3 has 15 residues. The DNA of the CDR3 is TGTGCCAGCAGCGTAGAAGGACAGGGAGGCGAAAAACTGTTTTTT. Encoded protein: CASSVEGQGGEKLFF.

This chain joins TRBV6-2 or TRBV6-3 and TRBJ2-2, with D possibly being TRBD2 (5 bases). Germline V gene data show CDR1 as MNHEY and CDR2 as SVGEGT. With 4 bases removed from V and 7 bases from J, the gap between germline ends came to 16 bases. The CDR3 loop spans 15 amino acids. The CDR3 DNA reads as TGTGCCAGCAGTTTTGCGGGTGTTAGAGGCGGGGAGCTGTTTTTT. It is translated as CASSFAGVRGGELFF.

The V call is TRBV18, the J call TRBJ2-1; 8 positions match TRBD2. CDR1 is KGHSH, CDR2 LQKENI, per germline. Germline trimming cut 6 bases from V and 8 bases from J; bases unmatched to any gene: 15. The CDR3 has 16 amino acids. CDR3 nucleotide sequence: TGTGCCAGCTCTCCCGCCCAGCTAGCGGGTATAGATGAGCAGTTCTTC. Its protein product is CASSPAQLAGIDEQFF.